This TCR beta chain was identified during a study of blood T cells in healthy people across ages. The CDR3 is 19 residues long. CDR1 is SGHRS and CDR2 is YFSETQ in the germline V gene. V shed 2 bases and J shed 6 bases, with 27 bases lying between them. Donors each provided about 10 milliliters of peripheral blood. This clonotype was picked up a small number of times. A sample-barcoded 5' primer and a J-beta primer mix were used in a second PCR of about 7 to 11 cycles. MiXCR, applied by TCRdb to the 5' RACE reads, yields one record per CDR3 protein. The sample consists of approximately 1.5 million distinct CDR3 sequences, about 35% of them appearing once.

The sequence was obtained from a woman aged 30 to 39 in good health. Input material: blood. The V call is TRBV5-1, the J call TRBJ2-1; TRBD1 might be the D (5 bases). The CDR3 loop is CASSFQGHPQLPVGNEQFF. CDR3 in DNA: TGCGCCAGCAGCTTTCAAGGACACCCCCAGTTGCCCGTGGGCAATGAGCAGTTCTTC.